The 5 T cell receptor beta chains below come from one sample, sequenced in a study of blood T cell repertoires in COVID-19. Some clones are missing from TCRdb's copy, which holds only in-frame ones; the method was immunoSEQ multiplex PCR. Seen here are 140,000 to 150,000 clones, 85% to 90% observed once, and the top ten hold over 2.5%. Sample: peripheral blood. All receptors derive from a man aged 60 to 75 with active or convalescent COVID-19.

The chain combines TRBV18 with TRBJ2-1; TRBD1 agrees at 8 bases. The CDR3 consists of 14 residues. The germline V gene encodes CDR1 KGHSH and CDR2 LQKENI. V lost 2 bases and J lost 11; bases outside the gene matches: 8. Written as DNA, the CDR3 is TGTGCCAGCTCACCAAGGGCTGACAGGGGAAAGCAGTTCTTC. It yields the protein CASSPRADRGKQFF. Full variable domain (rest looked up from reference TRBV18 and TRBJ2-1): NAGVMQNPRHLVRRRGQEARLRCSPMKGHSHVYWYRQLPEEGLKFMVYLQKENIIDESGMPKERFSAEFPKEGPSILRIQQVVRGDSAAYFCASSPRADRGKQFFGPGTRLTVL.

The rearrangement joins TRBV7-2 to TRBJ1-2, with D possibly TRBD1 on 6 matching bases. Germline lookup yields CDR1 SGHTA and CDR2 FQGNSA. The V and J ends lost 1 base and 4 bases respectively, with 10 bases between them. This CDR3 is 14 amino acids long. The CDR3 here is CASSLVQGSYGYTF. CDR3 sequence (DNA): TGTGCCAGCAGCTTAGTCCAGGGGAGCTATGGCTACACCTTC.

This chain uses TRBV7-2 with TRBJ1-1, with D hard to call. The germline V and J ends were trimmed by 1 base and 5 bases, with 11 bases remaining between them. CDR3 size: 14 residues. Looked up from germline, CDR1 is SGHTA and CDR2 is FQGNSA. The CDR3 nucleotides read TGTGCCAGCAGCTTAGATGTGGAGGAAACTGAAGCTTTCTTT. Protein product: CASSLDVEETEAFF.

The V gene is TRBV5-5, the J gene TRBJ1-5; weak D call: TRBD1 (5 bases). Germline values: CDR1 SGHKS, CDR2 YYEKEE (reference sequence). The CDR3 totals 15 residues. Trimming stripped 5 bases from V and 2 bases from J, with 14 bases between. The CDR3 bases are TGTGCCAGCAGTGCAGGGTATCTCGGCAATCAGCCCCAGCATTTT. It is translated as CASSAGYLGNQPQHF.

This sequence joins TRBV24-1 and TRBJ2-4; 9 positions match TRBD1. The CDR3 has 16 residues. Germline trimming cut 3 bases from V and 2 bases from J; bases unmatched to any gene: 4. CDR1 KGHDR and CDR2 SFDVKD come from the germline V gene. The chain's CDR3 is CATSDPGQGPKNIQYF. The CDR3 DNA reads TGTGCCACCAGTGATCCGGGACAGGGCCCCAAAAACATTCAGTACTTC.